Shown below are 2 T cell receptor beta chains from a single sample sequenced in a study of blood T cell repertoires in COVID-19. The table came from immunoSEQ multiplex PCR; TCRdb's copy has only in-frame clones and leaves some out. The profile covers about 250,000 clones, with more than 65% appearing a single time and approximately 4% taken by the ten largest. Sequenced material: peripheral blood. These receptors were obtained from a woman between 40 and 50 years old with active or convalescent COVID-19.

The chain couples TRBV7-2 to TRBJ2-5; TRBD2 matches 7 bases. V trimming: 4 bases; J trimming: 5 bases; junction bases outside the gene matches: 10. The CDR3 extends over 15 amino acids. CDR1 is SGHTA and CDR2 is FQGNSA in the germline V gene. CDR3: CASSSARTSSETQYF. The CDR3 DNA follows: TGTGCCAGCAGCTCCGCCCGGACTAGTAGCGAGACCCAGTACTTC.

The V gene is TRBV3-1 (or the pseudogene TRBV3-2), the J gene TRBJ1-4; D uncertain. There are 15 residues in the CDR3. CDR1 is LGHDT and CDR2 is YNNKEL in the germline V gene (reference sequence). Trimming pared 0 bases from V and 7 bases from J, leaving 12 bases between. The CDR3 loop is CASSQDGWSGEKLFF. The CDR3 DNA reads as TGTGCCAGCAGCCAAGATGGTTGGTCAGGTGAAAAACTGTTTTTT.